Sequencing of this T cell receptor beta chain was carried out in a study of long-term antiretroviral therapy in people with HIV. The study, taken as a whole, reports: Before ART, certain clones expanded, and these dominated the repertoire at all time points.

The V segment lost 5 bases and the J segment 9 bases; nucleotides outside the gene matches: 11. Looked up from germline, CDR1 is SEHNR and CDR2 is FQNEAQ (reference sequence). The CDR3 runs 14 residues. Sequencing used immunoSEQ v3.0 at survey level. Using immunoSEQ multiplex PCR, the repertoire was profiled, and TCRdb retains in-frame clones only, with some absent. The table records 24,000 or so clones, approximately 93% of them present only once. Remarks on this clone: The target antigen is unknown.

V is TRBV7-9 and J is TRBJ2-5, with TRBD1 identical over 8 bases. This receptor was obtained from a woman aged 35 to 49 with HIV. The specimen was unsorted PBMCs, collected 7.6 years after starting antiretroviral therapy. CDR3 amino acids: CASSPPRTGTAQYF. As DNA, the CDR3 is TGTGCCAGCAGCCCCCCCCGGACAGGGACGGCCCAGTACTTC.